The following is a TCR beta chain sequence with its context. Its antigen is undetermined. The record originates from a study of OX40 agonist ivuxolimab in advanced cancers. Overall study results and limits: No antigen was identified for the clonally expanded peripheral T cells. CD4+ and CD8+ blood T cells expanded clonally by week 6 at 0.1 to 3.0 mg/kg.

The assay was immunoSEQ multiplex PCR, and TCRdb's table has in-frame clones only and misses some. The repertoire has about 95,000 clones, roughly 88% of them found once; the top ten carry 3.8%. The sample in question was CD4+ or CD8+ T cells sorted from blood, obtained in a trial of the OX40 agonist ivuxolimab. The clonotype comes from an adult with an advanced solid tumor such as melanoma, head and neck, liver or kidney cancer.

CDR3 in DNA: TGTGCCAGCAGTTTATCAATCAGCGAGCAGTACTTC. This translates into CASSLSISEQYF. This chain uses TRBV28 with TRBJ2-7; the D is unclear. The CDR3 extends over 12 amino acids. The germline V gene encodes CDR1 MDHEN and CDR2 SYDVKM. The V end lost 1 base, the J end lost 6 bases, and 7 bases lay between the germline ends.